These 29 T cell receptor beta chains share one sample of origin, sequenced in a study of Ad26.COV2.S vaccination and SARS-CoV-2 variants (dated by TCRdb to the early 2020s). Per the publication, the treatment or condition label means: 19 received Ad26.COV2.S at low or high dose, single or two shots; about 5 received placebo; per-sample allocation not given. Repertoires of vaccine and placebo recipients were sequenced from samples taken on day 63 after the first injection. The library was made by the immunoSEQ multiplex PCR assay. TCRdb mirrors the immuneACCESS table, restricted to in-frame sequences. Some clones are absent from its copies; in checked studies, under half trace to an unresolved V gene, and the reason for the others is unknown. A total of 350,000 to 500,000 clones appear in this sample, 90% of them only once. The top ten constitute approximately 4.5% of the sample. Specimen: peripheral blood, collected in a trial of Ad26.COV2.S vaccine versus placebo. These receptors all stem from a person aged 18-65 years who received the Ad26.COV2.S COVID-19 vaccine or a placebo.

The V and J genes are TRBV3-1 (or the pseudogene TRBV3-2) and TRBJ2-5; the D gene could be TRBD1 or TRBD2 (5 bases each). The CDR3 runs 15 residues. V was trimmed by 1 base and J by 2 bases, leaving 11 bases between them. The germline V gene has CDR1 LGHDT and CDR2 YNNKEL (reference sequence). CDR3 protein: CASSQVQGPQETQYF. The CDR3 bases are TGTGCCAGCAGCCAAGTGCAGGGACCTCAAGAGACCCAGTACTTC.

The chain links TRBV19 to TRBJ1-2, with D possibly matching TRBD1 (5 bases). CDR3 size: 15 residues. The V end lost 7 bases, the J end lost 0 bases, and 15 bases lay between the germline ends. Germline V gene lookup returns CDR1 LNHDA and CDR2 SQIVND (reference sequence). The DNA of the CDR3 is TGTGCCAGTAATCCCGGGAGGGGAGCTAACTATGGCTACACCTTC. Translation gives CASNPGRGANYGYTF.

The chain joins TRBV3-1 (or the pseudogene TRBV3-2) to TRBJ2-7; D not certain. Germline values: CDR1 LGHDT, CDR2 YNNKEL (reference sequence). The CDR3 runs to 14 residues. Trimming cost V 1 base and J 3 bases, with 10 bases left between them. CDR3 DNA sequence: TGTGCCAGCAGCCAAGGACCACAGCTCTACGAGCAGTACTTC. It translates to CASSQGPQLYEQYF.

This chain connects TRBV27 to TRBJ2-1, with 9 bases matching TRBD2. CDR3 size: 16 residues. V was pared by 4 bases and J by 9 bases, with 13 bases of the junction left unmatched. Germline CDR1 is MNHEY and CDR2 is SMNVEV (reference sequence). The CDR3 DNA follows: TGTGCCAGCAGTTCGACGGGCTTAGCGGGGGCGGCTGAGCAGTTCTTC. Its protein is CASSSTGLAGAAEQFF.

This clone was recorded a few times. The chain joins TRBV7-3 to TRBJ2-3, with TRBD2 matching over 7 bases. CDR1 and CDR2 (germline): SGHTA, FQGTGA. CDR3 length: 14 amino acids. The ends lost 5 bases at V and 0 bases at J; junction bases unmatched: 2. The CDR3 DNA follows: TGTGCCAGCAGCGCAGCGGGGAGCACAGATACGCAGTATTTT. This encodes CASSAAGSTDTQYF.

This chain's CDR3 is CASSLDVYGYTF. CDR3 DNA: TGCGCCAGCAGCTTGGACGTTTATGGCTACACCTTC. The chain employs TRBV5-1 and TRBJ1-2, with D unclear. Trimming took 0 bases from V and 5 from J, leaving 5 bases between them. The germline gives CDR1 SGHRS, CDR2 YFSETQ. This CDR3 is built from 12 residues.

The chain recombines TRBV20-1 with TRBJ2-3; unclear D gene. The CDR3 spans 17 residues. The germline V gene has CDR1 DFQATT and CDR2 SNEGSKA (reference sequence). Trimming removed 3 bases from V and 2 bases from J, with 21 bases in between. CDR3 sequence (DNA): TGCAGTGCTAGTCCCGAATATCTTCTTTTACCCACAGATACGCAGTATTTT. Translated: CSASPEYLLLPTDTQYF.

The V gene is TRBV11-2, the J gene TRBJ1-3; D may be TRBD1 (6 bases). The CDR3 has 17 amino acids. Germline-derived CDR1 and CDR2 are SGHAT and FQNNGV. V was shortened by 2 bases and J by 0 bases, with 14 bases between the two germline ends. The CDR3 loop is CASSLYPRGLSGNTIYF. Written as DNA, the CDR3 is TGTGCCAGCAGCTTATACCCCAGGGGCCTCTCTGGAAACACCATATATTTT.

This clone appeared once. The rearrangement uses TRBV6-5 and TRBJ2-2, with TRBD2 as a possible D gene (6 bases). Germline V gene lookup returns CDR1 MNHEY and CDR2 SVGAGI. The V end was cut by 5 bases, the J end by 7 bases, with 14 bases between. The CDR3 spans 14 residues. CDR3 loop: CASSRGGEVGELFF. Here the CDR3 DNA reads TGTGCCAGCAGTAGGGGAGGAGAAGTCGGGGAGCTGTTTTTT.

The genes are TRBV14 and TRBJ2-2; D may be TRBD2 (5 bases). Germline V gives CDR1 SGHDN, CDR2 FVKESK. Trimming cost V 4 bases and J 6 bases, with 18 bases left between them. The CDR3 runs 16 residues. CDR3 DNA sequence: TGTGCCAGCAGCCCCCACGGGGTTTACGTCCCCGGGGAGCTGTTTTTT. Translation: CASSPHGVYVPGELFF.

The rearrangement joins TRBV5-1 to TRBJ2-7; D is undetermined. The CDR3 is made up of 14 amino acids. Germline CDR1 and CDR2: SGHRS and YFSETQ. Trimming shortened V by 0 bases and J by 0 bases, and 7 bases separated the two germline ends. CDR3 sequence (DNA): TGCGCCAGCAGCTTGGAACAGAGCTCCTACGAGCAGTACTTC. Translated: CASSLEQSSYEQYF. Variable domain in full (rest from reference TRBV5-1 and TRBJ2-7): KAGVTQTPRYLIKTRGQQVTLSCSPISGHRSVSWYQQTPGQGLQFLFEYFSETQRNKGNFPGRFSGRQFSNSRSEMNVSTLELGDSALYLCASSLEQSSYEQYFGPGTRLTVT.

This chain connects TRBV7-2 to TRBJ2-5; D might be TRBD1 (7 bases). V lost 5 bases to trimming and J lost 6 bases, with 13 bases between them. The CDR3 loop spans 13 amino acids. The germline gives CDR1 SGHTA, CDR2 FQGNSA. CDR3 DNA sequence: TGTGCCAGCAGCGTCAGGGGGGAGCAGACCCAGTACTTC. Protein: CASSVRGEQTQYF.

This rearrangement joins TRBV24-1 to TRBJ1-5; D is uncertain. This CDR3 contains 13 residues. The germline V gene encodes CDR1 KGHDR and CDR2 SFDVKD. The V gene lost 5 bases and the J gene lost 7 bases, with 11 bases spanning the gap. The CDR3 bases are TGTGCCACCAGTGGTCAGGCGGCCCAGCCCCAGCATTTT. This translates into CATSGQAAQPQHF.

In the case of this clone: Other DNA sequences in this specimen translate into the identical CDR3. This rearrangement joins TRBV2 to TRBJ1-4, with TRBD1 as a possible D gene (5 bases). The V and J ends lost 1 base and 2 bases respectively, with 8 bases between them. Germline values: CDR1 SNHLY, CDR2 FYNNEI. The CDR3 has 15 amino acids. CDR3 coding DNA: TGTGCCAGCAGTGAAGATGGGGGTACTAATGAAAAACTGTTTTTT. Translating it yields CASSEDGGTNEKLFF. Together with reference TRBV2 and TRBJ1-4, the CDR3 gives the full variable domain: EPEVTQTPSHQVTQMGQEVILRCVPISNHLYFYWYRQILGQKVEFLVSFYNNEISEKSEIFDDQFSVERPDGSNFTLKIRSTKLEDSAMYFCASSEDGGTNEKLFFGSGTQLSVL.

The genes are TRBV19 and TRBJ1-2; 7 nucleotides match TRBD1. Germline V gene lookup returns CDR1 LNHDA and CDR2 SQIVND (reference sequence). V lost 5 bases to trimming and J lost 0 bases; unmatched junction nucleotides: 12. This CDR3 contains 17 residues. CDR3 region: CASSLPPGQTPNYGYTF. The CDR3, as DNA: TGTGCCAGTAGTTTACCACCGGGACAGACTCCTAACTATGGCTACACCTTC. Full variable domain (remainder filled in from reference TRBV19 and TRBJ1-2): DGGITQSPKYLFRKEGQNVTLSCEQNLNHDAMYWYRQDPGQGLRLIYYSQIVNDFQKGDIAEGYSVSREKKESFPLTVTSAQKNPTAFYLCASSLPPGQTPNYGYTFGSGTRLTVV.

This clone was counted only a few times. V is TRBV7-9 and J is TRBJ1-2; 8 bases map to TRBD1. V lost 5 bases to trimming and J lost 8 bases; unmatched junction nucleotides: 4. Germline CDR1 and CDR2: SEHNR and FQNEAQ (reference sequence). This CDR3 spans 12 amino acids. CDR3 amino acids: CASSAGQGGYTF. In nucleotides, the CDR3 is TGTGCCAGCAGCGCCGGACAGGGAGGCTACACCTTC.

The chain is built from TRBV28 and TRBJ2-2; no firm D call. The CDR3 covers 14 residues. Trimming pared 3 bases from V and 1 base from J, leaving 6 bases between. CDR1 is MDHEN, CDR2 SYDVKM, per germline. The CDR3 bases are TGTGCCAGCAGTTTGTACAGGAACACCGGGGAGCTGTTTTTT. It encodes CASSLYRNTGELFF.

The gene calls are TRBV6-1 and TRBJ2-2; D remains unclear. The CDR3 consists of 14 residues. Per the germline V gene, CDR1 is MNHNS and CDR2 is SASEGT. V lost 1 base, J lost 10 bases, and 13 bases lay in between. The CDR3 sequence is CASSEVWRREELFF. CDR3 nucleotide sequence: TGTGCCAGCAGTGAAGTGTGGAGACGAGAGGAGCTGTTTTTT.

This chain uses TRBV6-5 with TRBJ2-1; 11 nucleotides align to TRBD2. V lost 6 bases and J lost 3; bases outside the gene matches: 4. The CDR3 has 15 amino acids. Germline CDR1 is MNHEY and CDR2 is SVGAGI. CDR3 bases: TGTGCCAGCAGAACCGGGACTAGCGGCTACAATGAGCAGTTCTTC. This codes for CASRTGTSGYNEQFF.

CDR3 in DNA: TGTGCCAGCGCCGGACAGGCCTACGAGCAGTACTTC. This encodes CASAGQAYEQYF. This sequence joins TRBV5-8 and TRBJ2-7, with 7 nucleotides matching TRBD1. This CDR3 has 12 amino acids. The germline CDR1 and CDR2 sequences are SGHTS and YDEGEE. The J segment lost 2 bases and the V segment lost 7 bases, leaving 3 bases of the junction unmatched.

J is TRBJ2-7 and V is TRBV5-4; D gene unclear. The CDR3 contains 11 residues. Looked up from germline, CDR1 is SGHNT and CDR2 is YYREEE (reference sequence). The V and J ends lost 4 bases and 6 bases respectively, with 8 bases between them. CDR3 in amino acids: CASSVGFEQYF. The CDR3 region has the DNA TGTGCCAGCAGCGTGGGTTTCGAGCAGTACTTC.

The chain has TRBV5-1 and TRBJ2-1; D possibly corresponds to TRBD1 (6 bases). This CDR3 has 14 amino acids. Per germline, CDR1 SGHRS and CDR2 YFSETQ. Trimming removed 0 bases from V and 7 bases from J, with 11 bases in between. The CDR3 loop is CASSLVTGMNEQFF. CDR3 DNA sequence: TGCGCCAGCAGCTTGGTTACAGGGATGAATGAGCAGTTCTTC.

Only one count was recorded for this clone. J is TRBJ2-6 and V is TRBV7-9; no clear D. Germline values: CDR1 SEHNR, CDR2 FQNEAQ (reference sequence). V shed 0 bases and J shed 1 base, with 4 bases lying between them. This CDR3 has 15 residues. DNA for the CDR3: TGTGCCAGCAGCTTAGCCAGGTCTGGGGCCAACGTCCTGACTTTC. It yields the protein CASSLARSGANVLTF.

DNA of the CDR3: TGCGCCAGCAGCTTGGGACAGGGGCGAGAGACCCAGTACTTC. Translating gives CASSLGQGRETQYF. V gene TRBV5-1 combines with J gene TRBJ2-5; TRBD1 agrees at 8 bases. The trim removed 0 bases at V and 4 bases at J, leaving 2 bases unmatched. There are 14 residues in the CDR3. CDR1 is SGHRS and CDR2 is YFSETQ in the germline V gene.

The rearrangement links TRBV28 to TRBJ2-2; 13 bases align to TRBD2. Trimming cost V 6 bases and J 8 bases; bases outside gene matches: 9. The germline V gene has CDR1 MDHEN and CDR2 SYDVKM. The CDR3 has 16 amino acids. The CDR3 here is CASRKGLAGVSGELFF. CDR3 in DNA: TGTGCCAGCAGGAAAGGACTAGCGGGAGTATCAGGGGAGCTGTTTTTT. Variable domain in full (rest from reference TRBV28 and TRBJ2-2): DVKVTQSSRYLVKRTGEKVFLECVQDMDHENMFWYRQDPGLGLRLIYFSYDVKMKEKGDIPEGYSVSREKKERFSLILESASTNQTSMYLCASRKGLAGVSGELFFGEGSRLTVL.

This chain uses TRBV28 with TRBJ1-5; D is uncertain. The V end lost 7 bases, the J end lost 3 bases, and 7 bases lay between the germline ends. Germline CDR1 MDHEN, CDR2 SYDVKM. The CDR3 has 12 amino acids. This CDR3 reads CASNTNNQPQHF. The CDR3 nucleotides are TGTGCCAGCAATACTAACAATCAGCCCCAGCATTTT. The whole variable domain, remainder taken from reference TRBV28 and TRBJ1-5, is DVKVTQSSRYLVKRTGEKVFLECVQDMDHENMFWYRQDPGLGLRLIYFSYDVKMKEKGDIPEGYSVSREKKERFSLILESASTNQTSMYLCASNTNNQPQHFGDGTRLSIL.

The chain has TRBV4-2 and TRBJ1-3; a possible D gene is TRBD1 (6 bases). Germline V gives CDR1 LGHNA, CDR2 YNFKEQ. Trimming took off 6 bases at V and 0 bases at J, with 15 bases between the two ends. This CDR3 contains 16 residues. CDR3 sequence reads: CASRRTGGLSGNTIYF. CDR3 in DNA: TGTGCCAGCAGACGCACGGGGGGCCTCTCTGGAAACACCATATATTTT.

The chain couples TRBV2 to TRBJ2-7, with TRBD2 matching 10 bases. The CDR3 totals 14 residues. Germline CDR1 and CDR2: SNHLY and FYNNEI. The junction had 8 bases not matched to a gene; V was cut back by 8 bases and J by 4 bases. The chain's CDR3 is CASSGLAESYEQYF. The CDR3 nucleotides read TGTGCCAGCTCAGGACTAGCGGAATCATACGAGCAGTACTTC.

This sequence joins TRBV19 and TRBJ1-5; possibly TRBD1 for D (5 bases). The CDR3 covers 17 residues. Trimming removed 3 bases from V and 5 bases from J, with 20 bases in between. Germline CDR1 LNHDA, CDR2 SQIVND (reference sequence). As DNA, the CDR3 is TGTGCCAGTAGTATGGGGTATGATGGGGGGACCTATCAGCCCCAGCATTTT. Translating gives CASSMGYDGGTYQPQHF.